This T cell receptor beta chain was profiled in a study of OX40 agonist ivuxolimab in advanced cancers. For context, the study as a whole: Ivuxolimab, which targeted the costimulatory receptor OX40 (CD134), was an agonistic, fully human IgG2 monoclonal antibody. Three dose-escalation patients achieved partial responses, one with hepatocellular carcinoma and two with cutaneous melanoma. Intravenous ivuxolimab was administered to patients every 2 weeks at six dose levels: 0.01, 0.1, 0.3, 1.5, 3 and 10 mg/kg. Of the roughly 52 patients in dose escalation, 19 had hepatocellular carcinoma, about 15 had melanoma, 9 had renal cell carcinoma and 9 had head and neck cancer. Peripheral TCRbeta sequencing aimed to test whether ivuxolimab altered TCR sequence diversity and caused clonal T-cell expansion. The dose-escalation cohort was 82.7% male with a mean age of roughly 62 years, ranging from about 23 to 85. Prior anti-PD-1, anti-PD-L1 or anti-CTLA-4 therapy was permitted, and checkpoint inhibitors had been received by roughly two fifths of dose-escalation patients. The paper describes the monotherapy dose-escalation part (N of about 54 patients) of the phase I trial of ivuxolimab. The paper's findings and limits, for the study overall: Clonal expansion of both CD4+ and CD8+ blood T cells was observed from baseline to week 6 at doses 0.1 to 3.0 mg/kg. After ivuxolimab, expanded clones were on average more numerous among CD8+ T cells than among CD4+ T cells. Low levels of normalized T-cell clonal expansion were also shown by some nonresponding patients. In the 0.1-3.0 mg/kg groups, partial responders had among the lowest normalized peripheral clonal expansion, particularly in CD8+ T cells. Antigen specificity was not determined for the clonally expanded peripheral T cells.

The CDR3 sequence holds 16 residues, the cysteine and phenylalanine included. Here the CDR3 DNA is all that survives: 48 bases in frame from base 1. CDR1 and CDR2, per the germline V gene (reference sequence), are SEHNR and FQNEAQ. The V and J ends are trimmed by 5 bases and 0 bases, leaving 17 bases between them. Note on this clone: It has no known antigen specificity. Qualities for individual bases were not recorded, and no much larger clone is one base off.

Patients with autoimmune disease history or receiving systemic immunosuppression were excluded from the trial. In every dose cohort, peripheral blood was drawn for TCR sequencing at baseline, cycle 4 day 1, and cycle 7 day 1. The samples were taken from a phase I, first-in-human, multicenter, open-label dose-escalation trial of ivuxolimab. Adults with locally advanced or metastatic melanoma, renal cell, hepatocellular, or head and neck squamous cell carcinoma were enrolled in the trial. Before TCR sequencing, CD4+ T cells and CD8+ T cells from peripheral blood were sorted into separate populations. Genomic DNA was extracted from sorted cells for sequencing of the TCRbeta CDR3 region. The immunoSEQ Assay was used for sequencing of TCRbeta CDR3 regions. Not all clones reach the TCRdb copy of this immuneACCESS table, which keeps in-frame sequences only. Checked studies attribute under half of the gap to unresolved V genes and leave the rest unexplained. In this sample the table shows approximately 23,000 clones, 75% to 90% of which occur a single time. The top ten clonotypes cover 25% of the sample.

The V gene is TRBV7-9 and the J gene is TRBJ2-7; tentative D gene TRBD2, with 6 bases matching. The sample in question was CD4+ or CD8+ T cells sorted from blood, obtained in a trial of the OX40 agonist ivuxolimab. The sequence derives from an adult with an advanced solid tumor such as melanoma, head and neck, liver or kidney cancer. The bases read TGTGCCAGCAGCGGACTGGAGGGAGCTCCCTCCTACGAGCAGTACTTC. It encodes CASSGLEGAPSYEQYF.